The T cell receptor (beta chain) under discussion was sequenced for a study of cytomegalovirus exposure and HLA in healthy donors. PCR employed 60 Vbeta and 13 Jbeta primers. Only in-frame clones appear in the TCRdb table, and some are missing; sequencing was by immunoSEQ multiplex PCR. The sample holds under 130,000 clones; roughly 77% are singletons and the top ten take 10% to 13%. J lost 5 bases, V lost 4 bases, and 8 bases had no gene match. This CDR3 has 15 amino acids. Germline CDR1 and CDR2: SGHRS and YFSETQ. The sequence was obtained from a woman aged 18-29 years in good health and CMV-seropositive. Input material: PBMCs. The gene calls are TRBV5-1 and TRBJ1-4; 7 nucleotides match TRBD1. CDR3 sequence (DNA): TGCGCCAGCAGCCGCGAGACAGGGTTAAATGAAAAACTGTTTTTT. Its translation: CASSRETGLNEKLFF.